This T cell receptor beta chain was documented in a study of metastatic and nonmetastatic thyroid tumors. Looking at the study overall: The comparison covered peripheral blood and tumor or nodule tissue in malignant and benign thyroid patients. General study results and limits: Across blood and tumor, TCR beta diversity in malignant thyroid tumors was reportedly significantly higher than in benign nodules.

TCRdb ran MiXCR on the PCR reads. Of tens of thousands of clones listed, about 32% were seen once; the top ten hold 15% to 20%. Trimming at V came to 2 bases and at J to 7 bases, leaving 2 bases not matched to a gene. CDR1 is SGHRS and CDR2 is YFSETQ in the germline V gene. The CDR3 covers 12 residues. Among the patients, none had received any treatment before thyroid surgery. Comment on this clone: Its antigen is not identified.

The source is a female donor with papillary thyroid cancer or a benign thyroid nodule (not recorded which). Some clones in this sample may be carry-over from other donors' samples. The sample was tumor tissue. The genes are TRBV5-1 and TRBJ1-2; 7 nucleotides line up with TRBD1. The CDR3 DNA reads as TGCGCCAGCAGCTTTCGACAGGGTGGCTACACCTTC. It codes for CASSFRQGGYTF.